The 18 T cell receptor beta chains below all came from one sample that was sequenced in a study of T cells in Graves' hyperthyroidism and ophthalmopathy. Researchers amplified the TCR beta CDR3 regions from RNA transcripts. The HTBI primer set served for first-round RT-PCR of the TCR CDR3. Each CDR3 protein gets one entry after TCRdb re-called the multiplex PCR reads with MiXCR. The sample lists 490,000 or so distinct CDR3 sequences, around 16% occurring once. What was sequenced was blood. The receptors were sampled from a woman under 40 with Graves' ophthalmopathy.

This clonotype was seen more than once but under ten times. The CDR3: CASSSVYNEQFF. CDR3 nucleotides: TGTGCCAGCAGTTCCGTATACAATGAGCAGTTCTTC. The chain employs TRBV28 and TRBJ2-1, with D unresolved. Germline V gene data show CDR1 as MDHEN and CDR2 as SYDVKM. V shed 4 bases and J shed 4 bases, with 5 bases lying between them. This CDR3 spans 12 amino acids.

This clonotype showed up many times. This chain uses TRBV18 with TRBJ2-7; 11 nucleotides line up with TRBD1. J was trimmed by 6 bases and V by 3 bases; bases with no gene match: 1. This CDR3 comprises 13 residues. Germline CDR1 KGHSH, CDR2 LQKENI. In DNA form, the CDR3 reads TGTGCCAGCTCACCCGGACAGGGGGCCGAGCAGTACTTC. Residues: CASSPGQGAEQYF.

This clonotype occurred many times. DNA for the CDR3: TGCAGTGTTACCCGTAGCGGCCCAGGGAATGAGCAGTTCTTC. Its protein is CSVTRSGPGNEQFF. The chain employs TRBV20-1 and TRBJ2-1, with D perhaps TRBD2 (6 bases). V was pared by 7 bases and J by 7 bases, with 20 bases between. This CDR3 spans 14 amino acids. Germline V gene data show CDR1 as DFQATT and CDR2 as SNEGSKA (reference sequence).

The CDR3 loop is CASSELGVNTDTGELFF. Here the CDR3 DNA reads TGTGCCAGCAGTGAATTAGGGGTCAACACGGACACCGGGGAGCTGTTTTTT. V and J are TRBV25-1 and TRBJ2-2; TRBD1 is a possible D gene (5 bases). The CDR3 spans 17 residues. CDR1 is MGHDK and CDR2 is SYGVNS in the germline V gene. The ends were cut back, 1 base at V and 3 bases at J, with 15 bases in the middle. The entire variable domain, with the rest obtained from reference TRBV25-1 and TRBJ2-2, is as follows: EADIYQTPRYLVIGTGKKITLECSQTMGHDKMYWYQQDPGMELHLIHYSYGVNSTEKGDLSSESTVSRIRTEHFPLTLESARPSHTSQYLCASSELGVNTDTGELFFGEGSRLTVL.

The chain combines TRBV25-1 with TRBJ1-1, with no clear D. This CDR3 is 12 amino acids long. V shed 9 bases and J shed 1 base, with 9 bases lying between them. From germline, CDR1 is MGHDK and CDR2 SYGVNS. CDR3 protein: CASTLRNTEAFF. DNA for the CDR3: TGTGCCAGTACCCTGAGGAACACTGAAGCTTTCTTT.

This clonotype was found many times. The CDR3 reads CASSLNDRKETQYF. Here the CDR3 DNA reads TGTGCCAGCAGCCTAAACGACAGGAAAGAGACCCAGTACTTC. The genes are TRBV4-2 and TRBJ2-5; D is perhaps TRBD1 (6 bases). This CDR3 contains 14 residues. The germline V and J ends were trimmed by 4 bases and 3 bases, with 12 bases remaining between them. CDR1 and CDR2 (germline): LGHNA, YNFKEQ.

This clonotype was recorded many times. The J gene is TRBJ2-7, the V gene TRBV28; weak D call: TRBD2 (5 bases). Trimming stripped 7 bases from V and 0 bases from J, with 19 bases between. Germline CDR1 reads MDHEN; CDR2 reads SYDVKM. The CDR3 covers 16 residues. DNA of the CDR3: TGTGCCAGCAATAGGCGGGTCAGCGGACCCTCCTACGAGCAGTACTTC. Residues: CASNRRVSGPSYEQYF.

This clonotype has at least ten counts. The chain joins TRBV5-1 to TRBJ2-1, with a possible D match to TRBD1 (5 bases). Germline CDR1 reads SGHRS; CDR2 reads YFSETQ. V was clipped by 5 bases and J by 9 bases, with 24 bases between them. The length of the CDR3 is 16 residues. CDR3 sequence reads: CASRGSQTHRLGEQFF. CDR3 in DNA: TGCGCCAGCAGAGGGTCGCAAACCCACAGGTTGGGTGAGCAGTTCTTC. Combining the CDR3 with reference TRBV5-1 and TRBJ2-1 gives the whole variable domain KAGVTQTPRYLIKTRGQQVTLSCSPISGHRSVSWYQQTPGQGLQFLFEYFSETQRNKGNFPGRFSGRQFSNSRSEMNVSTLELGDSALYLCASRGSQTHRLGEQFFGPGTRLTVL.

This clonotype was observed at least ten times. The chain recombines TRBV2 with TRBJ2-7; tentatively, D is TRBD2 (6 bases). The CDR3 contains 15 residues. With 6 bases removed from V and 2 bases from J, the gap between germline ends came to 17 bases. From germline, CDR1 is SNHLY and CDR2 FYNNEI. The CDR3 sequence: CASRVQGPGAYEQYF. The CDR3 DNA is TGTGCCAGCAGAGTCCAAGGGCCGGGAGCCTACGAGCAGTACTTC.

The CDR3 loop reads CASSLVGSHEQFF. The CDR3 coding sequence is TGTGCCAGCAGTTTAGTGGGTTCCCATGAGCAGTTCTTC. The V call is TRBV28, the J call TRBJ2-1; D unclear. V was shortened by 2 bases and J by 8 bases, with 10 bases between the two germline ends. Germline CDR1 and CDR2: MDHEN and SYDVKM. This CDR3 is 13 amino acids long.

This clonotype was found a few times. V usage is TRBV3-1 and J usage is TRBJ1-6, with a possible D match to TRBD1 (6 bases). CDR3 length: 16 amino acids. V lost 4 bases, J lost 0 bases, and 10 bases lay in between. Germline CDR1 reads LGHDT; CDR2 reads YNNKEL (reference sequence). The CDR3 DNA reads TGTGCCAGCAGCCTAGGGACAAACTCCTATAATTCACCCCTCCACTTT. Its translation: CASSLGTNSYNSPLHF.

The chain carries TRBV29-1 and TRBJ2-7; 14 nucleotides match TRBD2. J was trimmed by 4 bases and V by 4 bases; bases with no gene match: 3. CDR1 and CDR2 from the germline V gene are SQVTM and ANQGSEA. This CDR3 is built from 14 residues. CDR3 coding DNA: TGCAGCGTTGTGGGACTAGCGGGAGCTTACGAGCAGTACTTC. Protein: CSVVGLAGAYEQYF.

Details on this clonotype: One base away lies a much larger clone, so this may be a sequencing read error. The chain has TRBV11-2 and TRBJ2-5, with D possibly matching TRBD2 (5 bases). This CDR3 has 15 amino acids. V lost 1 base and J lost 7, with 16 bases in between. The germline V gene encodes CDR1 SGHAT and CDR2 FQNNGV. CDR3 protein: CASSLVGSGGGTQYF. The DNA of the CDR3 is TGTGCCAGCAGCTTAGTCGGAAGCGGCGGAGGGACCCAGTACTTC.

The rearrangement uses TRBV28 and TRBJ2-1; no reliable D call. Between the trimmed V and J ends, which lost 7 bases and 9 bases, there was a span of 16 bases. CDR1 is MDHEN and CDR2 is SYDVKM in the germline V gene. CDR3 length: 13 amino acids. CDR3 amino acids: CASTVTSTAEQFF. CDR3 DNA: TGTGCCAGCACAGTTACCTCGACGGCTGAGCAGTTCTTC.

The chain uses TRBV14 and TRBJ2-3, with D perhaps TRBD2 (6 bases). Germline values: CDR1 SGHDN, CDR2 FVKESK. CDR3 length: 16 residues. The V gene lost 5 bases and the J gene lost 0 bases, with 15 bases spanning the gap. The CDR3: CASSERASGSTDTQYF. CDR3 in DNA: TGTGCCAGCAGCGAAAGGGCGAGCGGGAGCACAGATACGCAGTATTTT. The full variable domain, its missing parts supplied by reference TRBV14 and TRBJ2-3, is EAGVTQFPSHSVIEKGQTVTLRCDPISGHDNLYWYRRVMGKEIKFLLHFVKESKQDESGMPNNRFLAERTGGTYSTLKVQPAELEDSGVYFCASSERASGSTDTQYFGPGTRLTVL.

This clonotype was counted many times. The chain is built from TRBV6-2 or TRBV6-3 and TRBJ2-1; 10 positions agree with TRBD2. CDR3 length equals 19 residues. With V trimmed by 2 bases and J by 0 bases, 10 bases remained unmatched. The germline CDR1 and CDR2 sequences are MNHEY and SVGEGT. The CDR3 here is CASSYRTSGMIGSYNEQFF. In nucleotides, the CDR3 is TGTGCCAGCAGTTACAGAACTAGCGGGATGATCGGCTCCTACAATGAGCAGTTCTTC.

This clonotype has at least ten counts. V usage is TRBV24-1 and J usage is TRBJ2-1; 10 bases are shared with TRBD2. Trimming removed 6 bases from V and 5 bases from J; junction bases left unmatched: 0. The CDR3 loop spans 13 amino acids. Germline loops: CDR1 KGHDR, CDR2 SFDVKD. The CDR3: CATSLAGDNEQFF. The DNA of the CDR3 is TGTGCCACCAGTCTAGCGGGAGACAATGAGCAGTTCTTC.

There are many counts of this clonotype. The gene calls are TRBV7-9 and TRBJ2-1, with TRBD2 matching 12 bases. Trimming cost V 3 bases and J 4 bases; bases outside gene matches: 4. This CDR3 contains 16 residues. Germline V gene data show CDR1 as SEHNR and CDR2 as FQNEAQ (reference sequence). CDR3 protein: CASSFIGLAGYNEQFF. The CDR3 coding sequence is TGTGCCAGCAGCTTTATAGGACTAGCGGGGTACAATGAGCAGTTCTTC.